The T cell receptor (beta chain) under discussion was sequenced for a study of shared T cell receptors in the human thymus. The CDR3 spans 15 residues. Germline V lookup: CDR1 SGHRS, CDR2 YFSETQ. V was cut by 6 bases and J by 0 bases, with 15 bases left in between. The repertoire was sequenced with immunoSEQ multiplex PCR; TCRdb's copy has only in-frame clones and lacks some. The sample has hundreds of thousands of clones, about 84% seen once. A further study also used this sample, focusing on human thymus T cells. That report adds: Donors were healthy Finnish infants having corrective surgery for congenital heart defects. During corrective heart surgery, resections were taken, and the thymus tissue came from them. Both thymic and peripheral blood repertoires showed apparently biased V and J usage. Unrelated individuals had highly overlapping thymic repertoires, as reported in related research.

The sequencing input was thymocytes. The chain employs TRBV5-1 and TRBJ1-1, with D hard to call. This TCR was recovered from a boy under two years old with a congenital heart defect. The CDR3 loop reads CASTVETELNTEAFF. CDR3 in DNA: TGCGCCAGCACAGTCGAGACGGAGTTGAACACTGAAGCTTTCTTT.